Listed below are T cell receptor beta chains from one sample, sequenced in a study of blood T cell repertoires in COVID-19. Only in-frame clones appear in the TCRdb table, and some are missing; sequencing was by immunoSEQ multiplex PCR. The sample lists roughly 260,000 clones, 70% to 90% occurring once. Sequencing input: PBMCs or T cells enriched from blood (not recorded which). The origin of the receptors is a woman in her 50s who had recovered from COVID-19. The CDR3 runs from the conserved cysteine through the conserved F or W. Fields, in order: J gene, D gene, clone size, V gene, CDR3 protein, CDR3 DNA. D genes are given only for firm matches. The listing skips clone size in some rows; elsewhere it reads once, few, many or a size class.

J: TRBJ2-7
D: .
size: .
V: TRBV7-9
CDR3: CASSARTSYEQYF
DNA: TGTGCCAGCAGCGCCCGGACATCCTACGAGCAGTACTTC

J: TRBJ1-2
D: .
size: .
V: TRBV9
CDR3: CASSVGGGEAGYTF
DNA: TGTGCCAGCAGCGTAGGTGGAGGGGAAGCTGGCTACACCTTC

J: TRBJ2-1
D: TRBD2
size: .
V: TRBV7-6
CDR3: CASSPTSGSNYEQFF
DNA: TGTGCCAGCAGCCCTACTAGCGGGAGTAATTATGAGCAGTTCTTC

J: TRBJ2-1
D: .
size: .
V: TRBV24-1
CDR3: CATSDFSGSMGNEQFF
DNA: TGTGCCACCAGTGATTTTTCCGGGAGCATGGGGAATGAGCAGTTCTTC

J: TRBJ2-1
D: .
size: .
V: TRBV5-6
CDR3: CASATIGAIEQFF
DNA: TGTGCCAGCGCGACCATAGGGGCAATTGAGCAGTTCTTC

J: TRBJ1-5
D: .
size: .
V: TRBV19
CDR3: CASTRGYQPQHF
DNA: TGTGCCAGTACTAGGGGTTATCAGCCCCAGCATTTT

J: TRBJ2-7
D: .
size: .
V: TRBV6-5
CDR3: CASTRDPSYEQYF
DNA: TGTGCCAGCACCCGCGATCCTTCCTACGAGCAGTACTTC

J: TRBJ2-1
D: TRBD2
size: .
V: TRBV7-2
CDR3: CASSSNRLAAGNEQFF
DNA: TGTGCCAGCAGCTCAAATCGACTAGCGGCCGGGAATGAGCAGTTCTTC

J: TRBJ1-2
D: .
size: .
V: TRBV27
CDR3: CASSRSGHPNYGYTF
DNA: TGTGCCAGCAGTCGATCGGGACATCCTAACTATGGCTACACCTTC

J: TRBJ2-7
D: TRBD2
size: .
V: TRBV7-2
CDR3: CASSSAGLAGFYEQYF
DNA: TGTGCCAGCAGCTCCGCGGGACTAGCGGGCTTCTACGAGCAGTACTTC

J: TRBJ2-1
D: TRBD2
size: .
V: TRBV28
CDR3: CAGRLAGRRMVF
DNA: TGTGCCGGCAGACTAGCGGGTCGCCGAATGGTCTTC

J: TRBJ1-2
D: .
size: .
V: TRBV28
CDR3: CASSLVGGYYGYTF
DNA: TGTGCCAGCAGTTTAGTAGGGGGTTACTATGGCTACACCTTC

J: TRBJ2-5
D: .
size: .
V: TRBV9
CDR3: CASSVQGGRETQYF
DNA: TGTGCCAGCAGCGTGCAGGGGGGACGAGAGACCCAGTACTTC

J: TRBJ2-7
D: .
size: .
V: TRBV28
CDR3: CASSLSLSMRQHYEQYF
DNA: TGTGCCAGCAGTTTATCTCTCTCCATGAGACAGCACTACGAGCAGTACTTC

J: TRBJ1-5
D: .
size: once
V: TRBV29-1
CDR3: CSVEIDSNQPQHF
DNA: TGCAGCGTTGAAATAGATAGCAATCAGCCCCAGCATTTT

J: TRBJ2-3
D: TRBD2
size: .
V: TRBV24-1
CDR3: CATSDPSTGTSGADTQYF
DNA: TGTGCCACCAGTGACCCTTCGACAGGGACTAGCGGTGCGGATACGCAGTATTTT

J: TRBJ2-2
D: .
size: once
V: TRBV5-1
CDR3: CASSPELGELFF
DNA: TGCGCCAGCAGCCCCGAGCTCGGGGAGCTGTTTTTT